This T cell receptor (beta chain) was observed in a study of blood T cell repertoires in COVID-19. On the study more broadly: Samples came from the United States, Italy and Spain, spanning acute and convalescent COVID-19. PBMCs, B-cell-depleted T cells, or T cells were the source of the cDNA or gDNA that made up the material.

As processed by the authors: Amplification of reference gene primers provided the estimated nucleated cell counts. TCRdb's copy holds only in-frame clones and misses some; the assay was immunoSEQ multiplex PCR. That table supplies the V and J calls and clone size; D and trimming were determined from the DNA. The profile shows over 200,000 clones, about 90% of them singletons. This clone was counted a single time. Assignments of participants to cohorts depended upon their own reported clinical history. The CDR3 length is 13 residues. V dropped 5 bases and J dropped 5; count of bases not matched to a gene: 4. CDR1 is KGHDR and CDR2 is SFDVKD in the germline V gene.

The V gene is TRBV24-1, the J gene TRBJ2-5; 7 bases agree with TRBD1. The TCR was taken from a man under 40 who had been exposed to COVID-19. Input material: PBMCs or T cells enriched from blood (not recorded which). The CDR3 sequence is CATSATGVETQYF. The CDR3 DNA reads TGTGCCACCAGTGCTACAGGGGTTGAGACCCAGTACTTC.